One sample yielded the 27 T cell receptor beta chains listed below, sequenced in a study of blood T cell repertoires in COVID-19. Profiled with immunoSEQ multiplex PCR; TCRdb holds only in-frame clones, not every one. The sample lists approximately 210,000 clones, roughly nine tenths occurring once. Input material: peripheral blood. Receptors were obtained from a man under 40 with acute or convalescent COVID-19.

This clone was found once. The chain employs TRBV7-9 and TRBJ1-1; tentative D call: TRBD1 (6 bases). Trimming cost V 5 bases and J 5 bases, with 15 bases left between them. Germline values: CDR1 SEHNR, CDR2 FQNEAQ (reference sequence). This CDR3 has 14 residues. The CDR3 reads CASSPARTGTEAFF. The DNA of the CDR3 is TGTGCCAGCAGCCCGGCCCGTACAGGGACTGAAGCTTTCTTT.

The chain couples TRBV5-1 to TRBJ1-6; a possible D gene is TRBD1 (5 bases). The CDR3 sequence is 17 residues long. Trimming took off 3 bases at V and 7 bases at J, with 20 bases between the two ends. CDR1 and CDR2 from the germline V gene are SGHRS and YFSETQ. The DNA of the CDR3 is TGCGCCAGCAGCTCTGAGCACGAGACAGCAAAAAATTCACCCCTCCACTTT. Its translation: CASSSEHETAKNSPLHF.

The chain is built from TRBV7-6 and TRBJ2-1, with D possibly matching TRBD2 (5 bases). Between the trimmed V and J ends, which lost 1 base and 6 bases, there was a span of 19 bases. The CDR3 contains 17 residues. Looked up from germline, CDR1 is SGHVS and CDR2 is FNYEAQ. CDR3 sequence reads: CASSLGGLARESNEQFF. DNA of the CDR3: TGTGCCAGCAGCTTAGGAGGGTTGGCTAGGGAATCCAATGAGCAGTTCTTC.

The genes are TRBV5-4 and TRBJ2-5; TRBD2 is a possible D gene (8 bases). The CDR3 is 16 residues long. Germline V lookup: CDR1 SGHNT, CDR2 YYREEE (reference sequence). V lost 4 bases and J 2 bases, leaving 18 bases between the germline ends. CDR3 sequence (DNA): TGTGCCAGCAGCACCGCGCGGGGGGACAGACAAGAGACCCAGTACTTC. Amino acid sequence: CASSTARGDRQETQYF.

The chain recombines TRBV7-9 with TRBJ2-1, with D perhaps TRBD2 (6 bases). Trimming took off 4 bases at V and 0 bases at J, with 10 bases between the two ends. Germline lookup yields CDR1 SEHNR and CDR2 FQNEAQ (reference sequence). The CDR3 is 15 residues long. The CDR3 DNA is TGTGCCAGCAGCTCGGGACTGTTCTCCTACAATGAGCAGTTCTTC. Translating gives CASSSGLFSYNEQFF.

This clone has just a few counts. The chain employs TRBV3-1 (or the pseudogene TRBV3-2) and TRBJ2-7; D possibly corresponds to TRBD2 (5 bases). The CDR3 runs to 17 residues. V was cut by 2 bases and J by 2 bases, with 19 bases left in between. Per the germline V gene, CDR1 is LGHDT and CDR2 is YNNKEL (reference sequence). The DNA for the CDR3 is TGTGCCAGCAGCCAAAGGATTGGAGGTGGTAGGGCCTACGAGCAGTACTTC. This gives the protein CASSQRIGGGRAYEQYF.

Here the CDR3 reads CASSLGFGGANEKLFF. CDR3 coding DNA: TGCGCCAGCAGCTTGGGTTTCGGAGGAGCTAATGAAAAACTGTTTTTT. This sequence joins TRBV5-1 and TRBJ1-4; D is unresolved. CDR3 length: 16 amino acids. V was shortened by 0 bases and J by 3 bases, with 12 bases between the two germline ends. Germline V gives CDR1 SGHRS, CDR2 YFSETQ.

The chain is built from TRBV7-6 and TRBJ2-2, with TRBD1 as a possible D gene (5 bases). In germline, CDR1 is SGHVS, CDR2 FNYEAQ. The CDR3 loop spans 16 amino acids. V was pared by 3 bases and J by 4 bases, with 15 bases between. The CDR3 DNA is TGTGCCAGCAGCTTTCAGGGTAATATGGGCACCGGGGAGCTGTTTTTT. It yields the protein CASSFQGNMGTGELFF.

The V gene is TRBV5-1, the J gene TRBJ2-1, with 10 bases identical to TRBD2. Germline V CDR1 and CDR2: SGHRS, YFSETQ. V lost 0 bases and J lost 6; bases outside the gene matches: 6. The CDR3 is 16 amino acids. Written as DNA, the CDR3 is TGCGCCAGCAGCTTGGCCGTGCTAGCGGGGGTCAATGAGCAGTTCTTC. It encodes CASSLAVLAGVNEQFF. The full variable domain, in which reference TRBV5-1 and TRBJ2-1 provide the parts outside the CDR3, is KAGVTQTPRYLIKTRGQQVTLSCSPISGHRSVSWYQQTPGQGLQFLFEYFSETQRNKGNFPGRFSGRQFSNSRSEMNVSTLELGDSALYLCASSLAVLAGVNEQFFGPGTRLTVL.

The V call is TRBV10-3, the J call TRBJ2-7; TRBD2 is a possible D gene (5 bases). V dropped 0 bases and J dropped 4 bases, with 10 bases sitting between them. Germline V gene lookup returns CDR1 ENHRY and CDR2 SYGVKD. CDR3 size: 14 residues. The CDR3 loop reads CAISESVRGYEQYF. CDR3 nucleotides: TGTGCCATCAGTGAGTCGGTTAGAGGGTACGAGCAGTACTTC.

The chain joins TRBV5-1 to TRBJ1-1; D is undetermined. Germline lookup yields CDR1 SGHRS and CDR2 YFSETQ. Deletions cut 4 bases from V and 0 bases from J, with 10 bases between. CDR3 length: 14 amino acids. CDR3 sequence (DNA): TGCGCCAGCAGCGCGCGTCACCTGAACACTGAAGCTTTCTTT. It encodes CASSARHLNTEAFF.

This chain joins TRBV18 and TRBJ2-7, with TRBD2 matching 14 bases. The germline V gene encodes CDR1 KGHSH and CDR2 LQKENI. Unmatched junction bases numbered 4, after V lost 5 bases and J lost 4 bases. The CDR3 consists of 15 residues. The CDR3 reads CASSSGLAGAYEQYF. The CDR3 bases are TGTGCCAGCTCATCGGGACTAGCGGGGGCATACGAGCAGTACTTC.

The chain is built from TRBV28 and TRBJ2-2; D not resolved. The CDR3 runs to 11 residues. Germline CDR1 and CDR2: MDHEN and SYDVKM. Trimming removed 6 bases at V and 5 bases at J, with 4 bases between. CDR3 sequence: CASSGTGELFF. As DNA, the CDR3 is TGTGCCAGCAGCGGGACCGGGGAGCTGTTTTTT.

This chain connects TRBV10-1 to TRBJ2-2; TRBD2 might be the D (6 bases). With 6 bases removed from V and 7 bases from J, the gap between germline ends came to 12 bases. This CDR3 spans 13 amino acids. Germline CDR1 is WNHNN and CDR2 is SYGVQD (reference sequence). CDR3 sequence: CASSQEGIGELFF. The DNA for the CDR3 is TGCGCCAGCAGCCAGGAGGGGATCGGGGAGCTGTTTTTT.

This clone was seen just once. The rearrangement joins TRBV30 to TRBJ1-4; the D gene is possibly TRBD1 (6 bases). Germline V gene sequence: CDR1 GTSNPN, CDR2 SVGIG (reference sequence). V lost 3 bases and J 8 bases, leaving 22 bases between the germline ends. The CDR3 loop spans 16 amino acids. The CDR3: CAWSGVTGFVREKLFF. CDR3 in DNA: TGTGCCTGGAGCGGCGTAACAGGGTTCGTGAGAGAAAAACTGTTTTTT.

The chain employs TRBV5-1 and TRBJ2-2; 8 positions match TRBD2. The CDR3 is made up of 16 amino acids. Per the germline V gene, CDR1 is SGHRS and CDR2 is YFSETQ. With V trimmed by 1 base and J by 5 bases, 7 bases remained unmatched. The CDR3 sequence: CASSLFGGVETGELFF. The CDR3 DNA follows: TGCGCCAGCAGCTTGTTCGGGGGGGTTGAAACCGGGGAGCTGTTTTTT. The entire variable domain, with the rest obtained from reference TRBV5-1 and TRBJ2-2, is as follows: KAGVTQTPRYLIKTRGQQVTLSCSPISGHRSVSWYQQTPGQGLQFLFEYFSETQRNKGNFPGRFSGRQFSNSRSEMNVSTLELGDSALYLCASSLFGGVETGELFFGEGSRLTVL.

CDR3 sequence reads: CASSVQGSSGNTIYF. CDR3 coding DNA: TGTGCCAGCAGCGTACAGGGAAGCTCTGGAAACACCATATATTTT. This sequence joins TRBV9 and TRBJ1-3; D is perhaps TRBD1 (5 bases). The germline V gene encodes CDR1 SGDLS and CDR2 YYNGEE. This CDR3 has 15 amino acids. Trimming took off 1 base at V and 0 bases at J, with 8 bases between the two ends.

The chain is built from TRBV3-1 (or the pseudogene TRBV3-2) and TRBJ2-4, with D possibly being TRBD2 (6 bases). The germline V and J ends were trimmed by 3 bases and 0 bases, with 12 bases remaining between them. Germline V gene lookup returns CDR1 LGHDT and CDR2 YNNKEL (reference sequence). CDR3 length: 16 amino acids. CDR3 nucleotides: TGTGCCAGCAGCCACGTTCGGGGGATAGCCAAAAACATTCAGTACTTC. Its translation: CASSHVRGIAKNIQYF.

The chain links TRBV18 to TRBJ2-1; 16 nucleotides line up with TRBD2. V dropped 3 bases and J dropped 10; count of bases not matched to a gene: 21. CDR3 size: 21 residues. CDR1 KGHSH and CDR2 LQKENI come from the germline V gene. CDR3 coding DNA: TGTGCCAGCTCACCGTTGGGTTCCGGGACTAGCGGGAGGGCCCACGTGGAGGAGCAGTTCTTC. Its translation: CASSPLGSGTSGRAHVEEQFF.

The CDR3 DNA is TGTGCCAGCAGTTATAACAGGGGCGCAGATACGCAGTATTTT. It is translated as CASSYNRGADTQYF. The chain links TRBV6-6 to TRBJ2-3; 7 nucleotides agree with TRBD1. This CDR3 region has 14 residues. V lost 3 bases and J lost 4; bases outside the gene matches: 4. In germline, CDR1 is MNHNY, CDR2 SVGAGI (reference sequence).

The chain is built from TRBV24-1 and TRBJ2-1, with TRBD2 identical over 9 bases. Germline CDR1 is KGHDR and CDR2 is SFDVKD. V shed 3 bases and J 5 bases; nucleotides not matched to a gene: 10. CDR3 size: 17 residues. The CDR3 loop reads CATSDRVTSGHHNEQFF. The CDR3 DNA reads TGTGCCACCAGTGATCGGGTGACTAGCGGCCACCACAATGAGCAGTTCTTC.

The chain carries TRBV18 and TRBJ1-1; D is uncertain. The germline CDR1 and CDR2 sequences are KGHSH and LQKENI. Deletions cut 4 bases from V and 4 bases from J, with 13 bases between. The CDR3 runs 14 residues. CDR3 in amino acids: CASSLESSGTEAFF. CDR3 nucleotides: TGTGCCAGCTCACTCGAGAGCTCCGGCACTGAAGCTTTCTTT.

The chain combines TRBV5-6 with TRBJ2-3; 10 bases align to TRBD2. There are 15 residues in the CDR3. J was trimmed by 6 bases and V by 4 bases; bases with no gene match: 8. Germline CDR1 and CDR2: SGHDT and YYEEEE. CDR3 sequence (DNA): TGTGCCAGCAGCCCAGGGACTAGCGTGGGGGATACGCAGTATTTT. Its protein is CASSPGTSVGDTQYF.

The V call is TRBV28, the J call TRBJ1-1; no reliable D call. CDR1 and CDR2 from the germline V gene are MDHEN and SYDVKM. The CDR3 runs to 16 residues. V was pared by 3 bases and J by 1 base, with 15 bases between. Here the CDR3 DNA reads TGTGCCAGCAGTTTCCTCCGGGAGCGGACGAACACTGAAGCTTTCTTT. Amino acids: CASSFLRERTNTEAFF. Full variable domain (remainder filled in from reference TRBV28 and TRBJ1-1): DVKVTQSSRYLVKRTGEKVFLECVQDMDHENMFWYRQDPGLGLRLIYFSYDVKMKEKGDIPEGYSVSREKKERFSLILESASTNQTSMYLCASSFLRERTNTEAFFGQGTRLTVV.

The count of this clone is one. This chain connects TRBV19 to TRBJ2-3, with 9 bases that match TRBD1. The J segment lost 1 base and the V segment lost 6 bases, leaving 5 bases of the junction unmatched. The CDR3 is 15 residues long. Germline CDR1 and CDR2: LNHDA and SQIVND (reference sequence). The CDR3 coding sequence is TGTGCCAGTAGATTCCGGGACAGGGGCACAGATACGCAGTATTTT. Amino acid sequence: CASRFRDRGTDTQYF.

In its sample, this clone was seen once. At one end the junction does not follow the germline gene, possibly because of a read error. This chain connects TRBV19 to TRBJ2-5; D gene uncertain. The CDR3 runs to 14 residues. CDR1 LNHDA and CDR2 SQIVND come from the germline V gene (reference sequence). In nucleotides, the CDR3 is TGTGCCAGTAGACCAAACCTCCACCAGGAGACCCAGTACTTC. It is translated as CASRPNLHQETQYF.

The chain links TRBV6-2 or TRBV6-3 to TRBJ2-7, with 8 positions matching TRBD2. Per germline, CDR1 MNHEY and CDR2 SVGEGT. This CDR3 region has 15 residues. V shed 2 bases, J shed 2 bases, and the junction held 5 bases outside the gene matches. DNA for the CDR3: TGTGCCAGCAGTTACCGGGGGGGAGTCCCCTACGAGCAGTACTTC. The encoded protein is CASSYRGGVPYEQYF.